The 26 T cell receptor beta chains listed next were all sequenced from one sample in a study of cytomegalovirus exposure and HLA in healthy donors (dated by TCRdb to 2016 to 2017). Libraries came from the immunoSEQ multiplex PCR assay. For the multiplex PCR, a mixture combining 60 forward primers for TCR Vbeta segments and 13 reverse primers for TCR Jbeta segments was used. The immuneACCESS repertoire file appears here via TCRdb, limited to in-frame rearrangements. These files lack a portion of the clones; in checked studies, under half of the deficit traces to unresolved V genes, and the cause of the others is not known. This sample is represented by some 150,000 clones; roughly three quarters of them were singletons. The ten largest clones take up 4.5% to 5% of the sample. The sample comprised PBMCs. The source of these receptors is a woman between 45 and 60 years old in good health and CMV-seronegative.

The rearrangement links TRBV4-1 to TRBJ2-1; 10 bases are shared with TRBD1. The V gene end was trimmed by 5 bases and the J gene end by 4 bases; junction bases not matched to a gene: 8. Germline lookup yields CDR1 MGHRA and CDR2 YSYEKL. The CDR3 runs to 16 residues. CDR3 DNA sequence: TGCGCCAGCAGCGCCGGGACAGGGGCCGAGTACAATGAGCAGTTCTTC. Amino acids: CASSAGTGAEYNEQFF.

The rearrangement joins TRBV6-1 to TRBJ1-5, with D perhaps TRBD1 (6 bases). Trimming took off 2 bases at V and 7 bases at J, with 15 bases between the two ends. This CDR3 region has 15 residues. Germline lookup yields CDR1 MNHNS and CDR2 SASEGT. The CDR3 sequence: CASSEWGGRGQPQHF. CDR3 in DNA: TGTGCCAGCAGTGAATGGGGGGGCAGGGGACAGCCCCAGCATTTT.

The rearrangement links TRBV28 to TRBJ2-1; possibly TRBD1 for D (5 bases). The CDR3 extends over 15 amino acids. The germline V and J ends were trimmed by 2 bases and 8 bases, with 16 bases remaining between them. In germline, CDR1 is MDHEN, CDR2 SYDVKM. The CDR3 sequence is CASSLVGQGFDEQFF. Here the CDR3 DNA reads TGTGCCAGCAGTTTAGTTGGGCAGGGATTCGATGAGCAGTTCTTC.

The J gene is TRBJ2-4, the V gene TRBV4-1; a weak D match, TRBD1 (6 bases). V gave up 8 bases and J gave up 5 bases, with 10 bases separating them. Germline-derived CDR1 and CDR2 are MGHRA and YSYEKL. The CDR3 contains 12 residues. CDR3: CASLDSQNIQYF. For the CDR3, the DNA is TGCGCCAGCCTGGACAGCCAAAACATTCAGTACTTC.

This chain uses TRBV4-1 with TRBJ2-5, with D perhaps matching TRBD2 (5 bases). The germline V and J ends were trimmed by 4 bases and 2 bases, with 8 bases remaining between them. This CDR3 has 13 residues. Germline-derived CDR1 and CDR2 are MGHRA and YSYEKL. CDR3 nucleotide sequence: TGCGCCAGCAGCCTCGGGGTACAAGAGACCCAGTACTTC. This translates into CASSLGVQETQYF.

This clone appeared once. The chain couples TRBV10-3 to TRBJ1-4, with D uncertain. V was cut by 10 bases and J by 8 bases, with 26 bases left in between. Germline V lookup: CDR1 ENHRY, CDR2 SYGVKD. The length of the CDR3 is 16 residues. The CDR3 loop reads CATRDPDKGSGEKLFF. As DNA, the CDR3 is TGTGCCACGAGGGATCCCGACAAGGGTTCCGGGGAAAAACTGTTTTTT.

The chain joins TRBV5-8 to TRBJ1-2; no firm D call. The V and J ends lost 2 bases and 4 bases respectively, with 6 bases between them. Germline V gives CDR1 SGHTS, CDR2 YDEGEE. The CDR3 contains 12 residues. The CDR3 is CASSFSIYGYTF. CDR3 nucleotide sequence: TGTGCCAGCAGCTTTAGTATCTATGGCTACACCTTC.

This clone has just a few counts. CDR3 residues: CASSSPGQTNEKLFF. The CDR3 DNA reads TGTGCCAGCAGCTCACCGGGACAGACTAATGAAAAACTGTTTTTT. The chain couples TRBV7-9 to TRBJ1-4; TRBD1 agrees at 7 bases. The CDR3 totals 15 residues. The germline V gene encodes CDR1 SEHNR and CDR2 FQNEAQ (reference sequence). Trimming removed 4 bases from V and 2 bases from J; junction bases left unmatched: 4.

The chain has TRBV2 and TRBJ2-7; 7 bases are shared with TRBD1. Germline CDR1 and CDR2: SNHLY and FYNNEI. J lost 4 bases, V lost 7 bases, and 10 bases had no gene match. This CDR3 is built from 14 residues. CDR3 sequence: CASTRGGRGYEQYF. The CDR3 coding sequence is TGTGCCAGCACTAGAGGGGGCAGGGGTTACGAGCAGTACTTC.

The rearrangement uses TRBV4-2 and TRBJ1-5; 8 nucleotides align to TRBD1. The CDR3 loop spans 16 amino acids. Germline CDR1 reads LGHNA; CDR2 reads YNFKEQ. The V segment lost 1 base and the J segment 2 bases; nucleotides outside the gene matches: 4. This CDR3 is CASSQVVQGGNQPQHF. CDR3 DNA: TGTGCCAGCAGCCAAGTAGTACAGGGGGGCAATCAGCCCCAGCATTTT.

The chain uses TRBV10-3 and TRBJ2-1; 14 positions agree with TRBD2. CDR1 is ENHRY and CDR2 is SYGVKD in the germline V gene. The CDR3 consists of 14 residues. Losses at the gene ends were 7 bases for V and 9 bases for J; bases not matched to a gene: 5. The CDR3 loop reads CAINQGTSGSEQFF. The CDR3 nucleotides read TGTGCCATCAACCAAGGGACTAGCGGGAGTGAGCAGTTCTTC.

This chain uses TRBV4-1 with TRBJ2-2; TRBD2 matches 9 bases. The CDR3 consists of 19 residues. Germline V gene sequence: CDR1 MGHRA, CDR2 YSYEKL. V shed 3 bases, J shed 0 bases, and the junction held 11 bases outside the gene matches. The CDR3 nucleotides are TGCGCCAGCAGCCACAGTCAGGCGAGCGGGGGGACGAACACCGGGGAGCTGTTTTTT. This translates into CASSHSQASGGTNTGELFF.

The chain has TRBV11-2 and TRBJ2-1; the match to TRBD1 covers 8 bases. The CDR3 totals 15 residues. V lost 2 bases to trimming and J lost 2 bases; unmatched junction nucleotides: 2. CDR1 and CDR2 (germline): SGHAT, FQNNGV. The CDR3 bases are TGTGCCAGCAGCTTAACAGGGGGAACCTACAATGAGCAGTTCTTC. As protein: CASSLTGGTYNEQFF.

This clone has just one count. The V gene is TRBV30, the J gene TRBJ2-5, with 11 nucleotides matching TRBD2. The CDR3 loop spans 13 amino acids. The germline CDR1 and CDR2 sequences are GTSNPN and SVGIG (reference sequence). V lost 4 bases to trimming and J lost 5 bases; unmatched junction nucleotides: 3. The CDR3 DNA reads as TGTGCCTGGACTAGCGGGGGGTGGGAGACCCAGTACTTC. This encodes CAWTSGGWETQYF. The variable domain in full, completed from reference TRBV30 and TRBJ2-5, reads SQTIHQWPATLVQPVGSPLSLECTVEGTSNPNLYWYRQAAGRGLQLLFYSVGIGQISSEVPQNLSASRPQDRQFILSSKKLLLSDSGFYLCAWTSGGWETQYFGPGTRLLVL.

This chain joins TRBV6-1 and TRBJ2-5; 13 positions match TRBD2. J lost 2 bases, V lost 6 bases, and 3 bases had no gene match. The CDR3 runs to 15 residues. The germline V gene encodes CDR1 MNHNS and CDR2 SASEGT. The chain's CDR3 is CASRGLAGSQETQYF. For the CDR3, the DNA is TGTGCCAGCAGGGGACTAGCGGGGAGTCAAGAGACCCAGTACTTC.

The DNA for the CDR3 is TGCAGCGACCTAAGGACAGGGGGGATATACAATGAGCAGTTCTTC. It codes for CSDLRTGGIYNEQFF. The chain employs TRBV29-1 and TRBJ2-1; 10 bases are a match to TRBD1. Germline trimming cut 7 bases from V and 4 bases from J; bases unmatched to any gene: 10. CDR1 is SQVTM and CDR2 is ANQGSEA in the germline V gene. The CDR3 sequence is 15 residues long.

This rearrangement joins TRBV7-2 to TRBJ1-2, with a tentative D call TRBD1 (5 bases). V was pared by 5 bases and J by 0 bases, with 13 bases between. Germline lookup yields CDR1 SGHTA and CDR2 FQGNSA. The CDR3 spans 15 residues. CDR3 sequence reads: CASSLDRITNYGYTF. The CDR3 DNA reads TGTGCCAGCAGCCTTGACAGAATTACTAACTATGGCTACACCTTC. The variable domain in full, completed from reference TRBV7-2 and TRBJ1-2, reads GAGVSQSPSNKVTEKGKDVELRCDPISGHTALYWYRQSLGQGLEFLIYFQGNSAPDKSGLPSDRFSAERTGGSVSTLTIQRTQQEDSAVYLCASSLDRITNYGYTFGSGTRLTVV.

This rearrangement joins TRBV19 to TRBJ1-3; D gene ambiguous. This CDR3 contains 13 residues. Trimming took off 7 bases at V and 0 bases at J, with 7 bases between the two ends. Germline V lookup: CDR1 LNHDA, CDR2 SQIVND (reference sequence). The CDR3 loop reads CASTVFSGNTIYF. DNA of the CDR3: TGTGCCAGTACCGTTTTCTCTGGAAACACCATATATTTT.

V gene TRBV19 combines with J gene TRBJ1-6; D possibly corresponds to TRBD1 (6 bases). The CDR3 length is 15 residues. CDR1 and CDR2 (germline): LNHDA, SQIVND (reference sequence). V was clipped by 4 bases and J by 11 bases, with 18 bases between them. The DNA for the CDR3 is TGTGCCAGTAGTACTGTCTCGGACAGTTGGGCACCCCTCCACTTT. The encoded protein is CASSTVSDSWAPLHF.

The J gene is TRBJ2-1, the V gene TRBV6-1; 8 positions match TRBD2. The CDR3 extends over 15 amino acids. V lost 0 bases, J lost 13 bases, and 11 bases stayed unmatched. The V gene's germline CDR1 is MNHNS and CDR2 SASEGT. Here the CDR3 reads CASSEAGLASGGQFF. CDR3 in DNA: TGTGCCAGCAGTGAAGCTGGGCTAGCGAGCGGGGGTCAGTTCTTC.

The V call is TRBV19, the J call TRBJ1-6; D unclear. The V gene's germline CDR1 is LNHDA and CDR2 SQIVND (reference sequence). V lost 5 bases and J 4 bases, leaving 6 bases between the germline ends. This CDR3 is built from 13 residues. The CDR3 loop reads CASSSGYNSPLHF. The CDR3 bases are TGTGCCAGTAGTTCGGGATATAATTCACCCCTCCACTTT.

The gene calls are TRBV7-2 and TRBJ1-5; 9 positions agree with TRBD1. Germline V gene data show CDR1 as SGHTA and CDR2 as FQGNSA. This CDR3 region has 16 residues. Trimming removed 5 bases from V and 7 bases from J; junction bases left unmatched: 12. The CDR3 nucleotides read TGTGCCAGCAGCCCTCCCGGGGGACAGGGAGGCCAGCCCCAGCATTTT. This gives the protein CASSPPGGQGGQPQHF.

V gene TRBV7-6 combines with J gene TRBJ1-4; possibly TRBD1 for D (5 bases). Germline V lookup: CDR1 SGHVS, CDR2 FNYEAQ. The CDR3 sequence is 14 residues long. V shed 1 base and J shed 8 bases, with 11 bases lying between them. The CDR3 sequence: CASSLGQPGEKLFF. CDR3 sequence (DNA): TGTGCCAGCAGCTTAGGTCAGCCAGGGGAAAAACTGTTTTTT.

The J gene is TRBJ1-6, the V gene TRBV5-6; no clear D. Germline values: CDR1 SGHDT, CDR2 YYEEEE. Trimming pared 0 bases from V and 10 bases from J, leaving 11 bases between. The CDR3 has 14 amino acids. The CDR3: CASSLAGLGSPLHF. CDR3 DNA sequence: TGTGCCAGCAGCTTGGCTGGGCTTGGGTCACCCCTCCACTTT.

The chain carries TRBV18 and TRBJ2-5; 8 nucleotides match TRBD1. The tail of the sequence fits TRBJ2-7 better, so the J call may be wrong. Germline lookup yields CDR1 KGHSH and CDR2 LQKENI. CDR3 length equals 15 residues. Written as DNA, the CDR3 is TGTGCCAGCTCACCCGGGACAGGCCTCTCCTACGAGCAGTACTTC. Protein sequence: CASSPGTGLSYEQYF.

The chain uses TRBV9 and TRBJ2-1, with 8 bases matching TRBD2. Germline assignment: CDR1 SGDLS and CDR2 YYNGEE. J gave up 4 bases and V 4 bases, and 10 bases lay outside the gene matches. The CDR3 spans 16 residues. The CDR3 is CASSSTGLADYNEQFF. The CDR3 DNA reads as TGTGCCAGCAGCTCTACAGGACTAGCAGATTACAATGAGCAGTTCTTC.